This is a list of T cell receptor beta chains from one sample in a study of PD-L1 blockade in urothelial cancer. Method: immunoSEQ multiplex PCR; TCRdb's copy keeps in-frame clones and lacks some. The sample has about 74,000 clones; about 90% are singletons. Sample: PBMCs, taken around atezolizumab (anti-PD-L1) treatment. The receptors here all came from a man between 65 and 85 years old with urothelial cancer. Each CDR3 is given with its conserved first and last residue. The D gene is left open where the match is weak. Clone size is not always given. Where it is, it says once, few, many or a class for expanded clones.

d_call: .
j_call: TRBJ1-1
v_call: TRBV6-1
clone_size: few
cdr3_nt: TGTGCCAGCAGTGCCGGGGTGGGCACTGAAGCTTTCTTT
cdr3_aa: CASSAGVGTEAFF

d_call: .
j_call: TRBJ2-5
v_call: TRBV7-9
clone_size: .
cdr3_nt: TGTGCCAGCAGCTTCGCGGATCGAGAGACCCAGTACTTC
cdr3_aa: CASSFADRETQYF

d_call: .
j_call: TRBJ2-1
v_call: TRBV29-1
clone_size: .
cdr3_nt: TGCAGCTCCTCTACCTACAATGAGCAGTTCTTC
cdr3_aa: CSSSTYNEQFF

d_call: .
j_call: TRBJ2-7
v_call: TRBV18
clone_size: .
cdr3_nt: TGTGCCAGCTCACTTTCGGGGGACAGATCCTACGAGCAGTACTTC
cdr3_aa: CASSLSGDRSYEQYF

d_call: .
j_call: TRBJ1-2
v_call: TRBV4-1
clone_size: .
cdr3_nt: TGCGCCAGCAGCCAAGAAATGGGGAGGTCCTATGGCTACACCTTC
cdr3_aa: CASSQEMGRSYGYTF

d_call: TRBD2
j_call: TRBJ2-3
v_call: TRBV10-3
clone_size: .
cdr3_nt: TGTGCCATCGGGAAGCGGGAGGGCCTAAGTACAGATACGCAGTATTTT
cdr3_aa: CAIGKREGLSTDTQYF

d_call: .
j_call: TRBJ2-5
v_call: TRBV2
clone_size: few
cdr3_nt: TGTGCCAGCAGCCGACTAGTTGTAGAGACCCAGTACTTC
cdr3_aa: CASSRLVVETQYF

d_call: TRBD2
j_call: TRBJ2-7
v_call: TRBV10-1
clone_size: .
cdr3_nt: TGCGCCAGCAGCAAGCGACTAGCGGGGGAGCAGTACTTC
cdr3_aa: CASSKRLAGEQYF

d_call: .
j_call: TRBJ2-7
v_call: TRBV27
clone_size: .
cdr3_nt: TGTGCCAGCAGTTCTCTCGACAGACCCTACGAGCAGTACTTC
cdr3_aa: CASSSLDRPYEQYF

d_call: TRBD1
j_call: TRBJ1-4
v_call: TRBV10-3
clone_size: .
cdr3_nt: TGTGCCATCAGTGAGGGGCCGCAGGGGGACAGGAATGAAAAACTGTTTTTT
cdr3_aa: CAISEGPQGDRNEKLFF

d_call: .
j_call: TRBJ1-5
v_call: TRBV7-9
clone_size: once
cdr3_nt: TGTGCCAGCAGCTTAGAGGGGGGGGCGAGGGGTCCCCAGCCCCAGCATTTT
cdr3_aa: CASSLEGGARGPQPQHF

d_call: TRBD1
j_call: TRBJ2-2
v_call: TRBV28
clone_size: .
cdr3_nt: TGTGCCAGCAGTTTATCGACAGGGTGGAACACCGGGGAGCTGTTTTTT
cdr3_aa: CASSLSTGWNTGELFF

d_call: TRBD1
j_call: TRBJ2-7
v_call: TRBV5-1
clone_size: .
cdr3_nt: TGCGCCAGCAGCCTTACGACAGGGGGCGACTACGAGCAGTACTTC
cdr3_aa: CASSLTTGGDYEQYF

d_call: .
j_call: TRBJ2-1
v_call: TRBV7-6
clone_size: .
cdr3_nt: TGTGCCAGCAGCTTAGCGAATAGCGTCTACAATGAGCAGTTCTTC
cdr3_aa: CASSLANSVYNEQFF

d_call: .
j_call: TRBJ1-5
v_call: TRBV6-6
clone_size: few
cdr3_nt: TGTGCCAGCGGCATCCGGGGGGGGAATCAGCCCCAGCATTTT
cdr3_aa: CASGIRGGNQPQHF

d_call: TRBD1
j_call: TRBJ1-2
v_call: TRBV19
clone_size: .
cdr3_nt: TGTGCCAGTAGGCCGGGGACAGCGCATGGCTACACCTTC
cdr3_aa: CASRPGTAHGYTF

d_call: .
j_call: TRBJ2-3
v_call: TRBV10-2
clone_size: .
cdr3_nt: TGCGCCAGCAGCTTACTAGCCCTCCGCGCAGATACGCAGTATTTT
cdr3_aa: CASSLLALRADTQYF

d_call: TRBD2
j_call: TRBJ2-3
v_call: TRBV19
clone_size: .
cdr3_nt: TGTGCCAGTAGCCCCAGTCGACGGGAGGGCCCAGATACGCAGTATTTT
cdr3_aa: CASSPSRREGPDTQYF

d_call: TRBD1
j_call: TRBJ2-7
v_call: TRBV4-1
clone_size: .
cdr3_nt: TGCGCCAGCAGCCAAGGGGTGACAGGGTCCGACGAGCAGTACTTC
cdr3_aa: CASSQGVTGSDEQYF

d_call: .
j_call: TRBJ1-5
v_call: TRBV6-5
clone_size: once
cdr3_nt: TGTGCCAGCAGCCCCGGGGGGATCGGTCAGCCCCAGCATTTT
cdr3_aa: CASSPGGIGQPQHF

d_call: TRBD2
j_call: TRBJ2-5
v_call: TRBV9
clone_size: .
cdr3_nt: TGTTTCTGGACTAGCGGGAGGCCATCGGGGGGAACCCAGTACTTC
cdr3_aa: CFWTSGRPSGGTQYF

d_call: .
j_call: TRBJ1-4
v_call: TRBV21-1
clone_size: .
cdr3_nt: TGTGCCAGCAGCAAAGGAGGCGGAGGAAAACTGTTTTTT
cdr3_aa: CASSKGGGGKLFF

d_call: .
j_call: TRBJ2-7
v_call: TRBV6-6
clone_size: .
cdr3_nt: TGTGCCAGCAGTTACGACAGAACCTACGAGCAGTACTTC
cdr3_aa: CASSYDRTYEQYF

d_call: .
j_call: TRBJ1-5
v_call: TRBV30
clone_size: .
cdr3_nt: TGTGCCTGGAGTTCCTTGCAGGGCCTCAATCAGCCCCAGCATTTT
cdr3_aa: CAWSSLQGLNQPQHF

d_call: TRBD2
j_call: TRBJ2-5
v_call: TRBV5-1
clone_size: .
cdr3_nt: TGCGCCAGCAGCGTAGGACTAGCGGGGCAAGAGACCCAGTACTTC
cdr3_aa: CASSVGLAGQETQYF

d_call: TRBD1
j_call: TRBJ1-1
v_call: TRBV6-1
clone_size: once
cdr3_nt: TGTGCCAGCAGGACCCAGACAGGGCGGGGCACTGAAGCTTTCTTT
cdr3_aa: CASRTQTGRGTEAFF

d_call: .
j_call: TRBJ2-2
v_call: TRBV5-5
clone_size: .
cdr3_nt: TGTGCCTCGAGAAGTCACACCGGGGAGCTGTTTTTT
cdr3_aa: CASRSHTGELFF

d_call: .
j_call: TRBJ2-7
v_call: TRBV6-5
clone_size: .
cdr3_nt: TGTGCCAGCAGCATGACAGGGAGGTCCTACGAGCAGTACTTC
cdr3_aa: CASSMTGRSYEQYF

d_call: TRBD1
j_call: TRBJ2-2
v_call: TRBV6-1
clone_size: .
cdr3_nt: TGTGCCAGCAAAACCGGACAGGGCCACACCGGGGAGCTGTTTTTT
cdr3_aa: CASKTGQGHTGELFF

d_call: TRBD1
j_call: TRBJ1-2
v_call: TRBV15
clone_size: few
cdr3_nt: TGTGCCACCAGCAGGACAGGGGACTATGGCTACACCTTC
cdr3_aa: CATSRTGDYGYTF

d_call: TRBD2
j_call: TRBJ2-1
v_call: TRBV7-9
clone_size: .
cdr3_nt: TGTGCCAGCAGCTTAGCCCTGGGGCTAGCGGGGGAAGACAATGAGCAGTTCTTC
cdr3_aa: CASSLALGLAGEDNEQFF

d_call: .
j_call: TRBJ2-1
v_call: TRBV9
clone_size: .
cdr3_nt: TGTGCCAGCAGCGCTAGACTACCCAATGAGCAGTTCTTC
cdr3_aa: CASSARLPNEQFF

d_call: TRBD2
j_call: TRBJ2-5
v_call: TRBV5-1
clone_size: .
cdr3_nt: TGCGCCAGCAGCTTTCTGCTAGCGGGCTTACAAGAGACCCAGTACTTC
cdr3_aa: CASSFLLAGLQETQYF

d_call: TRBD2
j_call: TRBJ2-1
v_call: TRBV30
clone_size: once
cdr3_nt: TGTGCCTGGAGTGCCGGGACTAGCGGGAGGCCCCGTGAGCAGTTCTTC
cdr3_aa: CAWSAGTSGRPREQFF

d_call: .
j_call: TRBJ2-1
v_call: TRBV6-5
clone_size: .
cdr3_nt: TGTGCCAGCACCCCTAGCACCTCCTACAATGAGCAGTTCTTC
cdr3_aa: CASTPSTSYNEQFF